What follows are 26 T cell receptor beta chains derived from one specimen sequenced in a study of blood T cell repertoires in COVID-19. Repertoires were generated with immunoSEQ multiplex PCR, while TCRdb's copy carries only in-frame clones and drops some. This sample has around 94,000 clones; approximately 91% occur once, and the top ten carry about 3.9%. The material sequenced was peripheral blood. The source of these receptors is a man younger than 35 with acute or convalescent COVID-19.

V gene TRBV6-5 combines with J gene TRBJ1-1; perhaps TRBD1 as D (5 bases). The germline gives CDR1 MNHEY, CDR2 SVGAGI. The V and J ends lost 6 bases and 0 bases respectively, with 8 bases between them. The CDR3 runs 13 residues. Here the CDR3 DNA reads TGTGCCAGCAGGAAGACAGTGAACACTGAAGCTTTCTTT. Encoded protein: CASRKTVNTEAFF.

V gene TRBV7-9 combines with J gene TRBJ2-2; possibly TRBD2 for D (6 bases). CDR3 size: 19 residues. Germline CDR1 and CDR2: SEHNR and FQNEAQ (reference sequence). Trimming removed 5 bases at V and 1 base at J, with 23 bases between. CDR3 residues: CASSLTEPGLGRNTGELFF. CDR3 nucleotide sequence: TGTGCCAGCAGCCTAACAGAACCGGGACTGGGACGGAACACCGGGGAGCTGTTTTTT.

Only one count was recorded for this clone. The chain recombines TRBV14 with TRBJ2-5; D not certain. Germline assignment: CDR1 SGHDN and CDR2 FVKESK. The CDR3 runs to 15 residues. The V end was cut by 0 bases, the J end by 4 bases, with 12 bases between. In DNA, the CDR3 is TGTGCCAGCAGCCAAGAAAGAGGAGTAGGAGAGACCCAGTACTTC. This sequence encodes CASSQERGVGETQYF.

This clone has just one count. The gene calls are TRBV27 and TRBJ1-1, with unresolved D. This CDR3 is built from 14 residues. V lost 0 bases to trimming and J lost 3 bases, with 8 bases between them. CDR1 MNHEY and CDR2 SMNVEV come from the germline V gene (reference sequence). The CDR3 DNA reads TGTGCCAGCAGTTTATCTGGCCAGTACACTGAAGCTTTCTTT. Its protein product is CASSLSGQYTEAFF.

Here the CDR3 reads CASSQASAGGGRAYEQYF. In DNA form, the CDR3 reads TGTGCCAGCAGCCAAGCCTCGGCGGGGGGCGGGAGGGCCTACGAGCAGTACTTC. The chain couples TRBV3-1 (or the pseudogene TRBV3-2) to TRBJ2-7, with 9 bases lining up with TRBD2. CDR3 length equals 18 residues. CDR1 is LGHDT, CDR2 YNNKEL, per germline (reference sequence). Unmatched junction bases numbered 12, after V lost 1 base and J lost 2 bases.

The rearrangement links TRBV9 to TRBJ2-7; D not resolved. V gave up 1 base and J gave up 6 bases, with 11 bases separating them. The CDR3 is 13 residues long. Germline CDR1 is SGDLS and CDR2 is YYNGEE. CDR3 coding DNA: TGTGCCAGCAGCGTACTCCACTCCACCGAGCAGTACTTC. As protein: CASSVLHSTEQYF.

V gene TRBV7-9 combines with J gene TRBJ2-5; 9 bases match TRBD1. Germline CDR1 is SEHNR and CDR2 is FQNEAQ (reference sequence). V shed 5 bases, J shed 1 base, and the junction held 2 bases outside the gene matches. The CDR3 runs 14 residues. CDR3 nucleotides: TGTGCCAGCAGCCGGGACAGGGTCCAAGAGACCCAGTACTTC. Translation: CASSRDRVQETQYF. The whole variable domain, remainder taken from reference TRBV7-9 and TRBJ2-5, is DTGVSQNPRHKITKRGQNVTFRCDPISEHNRLYWYRQTLGQGPEFLTYFQNEAQLEKSRLLSDRFSAERPKGSFSTLEIQRTEQGDSAMYLCASSRDRVQETQYFGPGTRLLVL.

The gene calls are TRBV27 and TRBJ2-7, with 13 bases fitting TRBD2. The junction had 6 bases not matched to a gene; V was cut back by 4 bases and J by 3 bases. The CDR3 is 16 residues long. Germline-derived CDR1 and CDR2 are MNHEY and SMNVEV (reference sequence). The DNA for the CDR3 is TGTGCCAGCAGTTCTAAGGGACTAGCGGGAATCTACGAGCAGTACTTC. This gives the protein CASSSKGLAGIYEQYF.

This rearrangement joins TRBV27 to TRBJ2-7, with 9 bases matching TRBD1. The CDR3 sequence is 16 residues long. Germline V lookup: CDR1 MNHEY, CDR2 SMNVEV (reference sequence). Trimming cost V 3 bases and J 6 bases; bases outside gene matches: 12. As DNA, the CDR3 is TGTGCCAGCAGTTTTAGATTCCCTGACAGGGGGGTCGAGCAGTACTTC. It is translated as CASSFRFPDRGVEQYF.

The chain is built from TRBV24-1 and TRBJ2-2; 7 nucleotides align to TRBD1. Trimming removed 9 bases from V and 3 bases from J; junction bases left unmatched: 3. The germline CDR1 and CDR2 sequences are KGHDR and SFDVKD. This CDR3 is built from 13 residues. CDR3 bases: TGTGCCACCGGGCAGGGGGACACCGGGGAGCTGTTTTTT. As protein: CATGQGDTGELFF.

The chain joins TRBV5-1 to TRBJ2-7; D perhaps matches TRBD1 (6 bases). From germline, CDR1 is SGHRS and CDR2 YFSETQ. The CDR3 sequence is 17 residues long. V lost 0 bases to trimming and J lost 3 bases, with 19 bases between them. Here the CDR3 DNA reads TGCGCCAGCAGCTTGGGGACAGCGGTAAACCCGCGCTACGAGCAGTACTTC. This gives the protein CASSLGTAVNPRYEQYF.

This clone came up a few times. V usage is TRBV27 and J usage is TRBJ2-1; 9 positions agree with TRBD1. This CDR3 region has 13 residues. CDR1 and CDR2 from the germline V gene are MNHEY and SMNVEV (reference sequence). V lost 2 bases and J lost 15; bases outside the gene matches: 8. Written as DNA, the CDR3 is TGTGCCAGCAGTTTACAATCCGGGACAGGGCTGTTCTTC. Translated, it gives CASSLQSGTGLFF.

The rearrangement links TRBV11-3 to TRBJ1-1; 8 nucleotides agree with TRBD1. The junction had 7 bases not matched to a gene; V was cut back by 2 bases and J by 5 bases. CDR1 and CDR2 from the germline V gene are SGHNT and YENEEA. The CDR3 spans 15 residues. As DNA, the CDR3 is TGTGCCAGCAGCTTATCCACAGGGGGGGGAACTGAAGCTTTCTTT. Its translation: CASSLSTGGGTEAFF.

The chain uses TRBV7-2 and TRBJ1-2; tentative D call: TRBD1 (6 bases). CDR1 and CDR2 from the germline V gene are SGHTA and FQGNSA. CDR3 length: 13 residues. Trimming pared 4 bases from V and 8 bases from J, leaving 14 bases between. The CDR3 loop is CASSSRTVGGYTF. The CDR3 nucleotides are TGTGCCAGCAGCTCCCGGACAGTCGGGGGCTACACCTTC.

The V call is TRBV7-6, the J call TRBJ2-1, with TRBD2 identical over 12 bases. The CDR3 covers 15 residues. Germline V gives CDR1 SGHVS, CDR2 FNYEAQ. V shed 5 bases and J 12 bases; nucleotides not matched to a gene: 11. The CDR3 spells CASSGGTSGPKRQFF. CDR3 coding DNA: TGTGCCAGCAGCGGAGGGACTAGCGGGCCCAAGAGGCAGTTCTTC.

This sequence joins TRBV19 and TRBJ2-6; 8 positions match TRBD1. The germline gives CDR1 LNHDA, CDR2 SQIVND (reference sequence). J was trimmed by 0 bases and V by 7 bases; bases with no gene match: 8. There are 17 residues in the CDR3. The DNA for the CDR3 is TGTGCCAGTACCACGAGGACAGGGTACTCTGGGGCCAACGTCCTGACTTTC. It specifies CASTTRTGYSGANVLTF.

The chain carries TRBV5-6 and TRBJ1-1; D perhaps matches TRBD1 (6 bases). There are 14 residues in the CDR3. Germline CDR1 is SGHDT and CDR2 is YYEEEE. V lost 4 bases and J 6 bases, leaving 16 bases between the germline ends. Here the CDR3 reads CASSLLTGYPEAFF. The CDR3 nucleotides are TGTGCCAGCAGCCTCCTCACAGGGTACCCTGAAGCTTTCTTT. Drawing the rest from reference TRBV5-6 and TRBJ1-1, the complete variable domain is DAGVTQSPTHLIKTRGQQVTLRCSPKSGHDTVSWYQQALGQGPQFIFQYYEEEERQRGNFPDRFSGHQFPNYSSELNVNALLLGDSALYLCASSLLTGYPEAFFGQGTRLTVV.

The chain links TRBV2 to TRBJ1-3; 7 bases map to TRBD1. The CDR3 is 15 amino acids. Germline-derived CDR1 and CDR2 are SNHLY and FYNNEI. The ends lost 6 bases at V and 4 bases at J; junction bases unmatched: 9. Here the CDR3 reads CASSLDRLRGNTIYF. CDR3 coding DNA: TGTGCCAGCAGCCTGGACAGGCTGAGGGGAAACACCATATATTTT. The whole variable domain, filled in from reference TRBV2 and TRBJ1-3, reads EPEVTQTPSHQVTQMGQEVILRCVPISNHLYFYWYRQILGQKVEFLVSFYNNEISEKSEIFDDQFSVERPDGSNFTLKIRSTKLEDSAMYFCASSLDRLRGNTIYFGEGSWLTVV.

Concerning this clone itself: Distinct nucleotide sequences in the sample also encode this CDR3. The chain carries TRBV7-9 and TRBJ1-6, with a possible D match to TRBD1 (6 bases). The CDR3 totals 13 residues. CDR1 SEHNR and CDR2 FQNEAQ come from the germline V gene (reference sequence). With 5 bases removed from V and 10 bases from J, the gap between germline ends came to 12 bases. The CDR3: CASSPTGRSPLHF. The CDR3 nucleotides are TGTGCCAGCAGCCCAACAGGGAGATCACCCCTCCACTTT.

V usage is TRBV2 and J usage is TRBJ2-1, with TRBD2 matching over 7 bases. The CDR3 extends over 16 amino acids. Germline V gives CDR1 SNHLY, CDR2 FYNNEI. J gave up 0 bases and V 8 bases, and 10 bases lay outside the gene matches. This chain's CDR3 is CASPLAERTSYNEQFF. CDR3 in DNA: TGTGCCAGCCCTCTAGCGGAAAGAACCTCCTACAATGAGCAGTTCTTC.

The chain is built from TRBV18 and TRBJ1-2, with 7 nucleotides matching TRBD1. The germline gives CDR1 KGHSH, CDR2 LQKENI. V lost 0 bases to trimming and J lost 7 bases; unmatched junction nucleotides: 5. This CDR3 has 14 residues. In DNA form, the CDR3 reads TGTGCCAGCTCACCACCAGACAGGGCGGGTGGCTACACCTTC. It codes for CASSPPDRAGGYTF. Filled out from reference TRBV18 and TRBJ1-2, the complete variable domain reads NAGVMQNPRHLVRRRGQEARLRCSPMKGHSHVYWYRQLPEEGLKFMVYLQKENIIDESGMPKERFSAEFPKEGPSILRIQQVVRGDSAAYFCASSPPDRAGGYTFGSGTRLTVV.

The chain is built from TRBV2 and TRBJ1-4, with unresolved D. V was pared by 9 bases and J by 5 bases, with 7 bases between. Germline CDR1 is SNHLY and CDR2 is FYNNEI. This CDR3 has 11 amino acids. The CDR3 spells CASSANEKLFF. In nucleotides, the CDR3 is TGTGCCAGTAGCGCCAATGAAAAACTGTTTTTT.

V gene TRBV12-5 combines with J gene TRBJ1-1; the D is unclear. The germline CDR1 and CDR2 sequences are LGHNT and FRNRAP. V lost 5 bases, J lost 1 base, and 8 bases lay in between. The CDR3 loop spans 13 amino acids. The CDR3 DNA is TGTGCTAGTGGTCTCCCAGGGAACACTGAAGCTTTCTTT. As protein: CASGLPGNTEAFF.

J is TRBJ2-6 and V is TRBV5-4; TRBD1 agrees at 7 bases. The CDR3 consists of 19 residues. The ends lost 6 bases at V and 2 bases at J; junction bases unmatched: 17. Germline V lookup: CDR1 SGHNT, CDR2 YYREEE (reference sequence). The CDR3 DNA reads as TGTGCCAGCATCATGACCGGGACAGTGGTAATGCCTGGGGCCAACGTCCTGACTTTC. It codes for CASIMTGTVVMPGANVLTF.

A remark on this clone: The same CDR3 arises from other DNA sequences in this sample as well. This chain uses TRBV5-1 with TRBJ2-5; tentative D call: TRBD1 (6 bases). V lost 4 bases, J lost 2 bases, and 12 bases lay in between. The CDR3 totals 14 residues. Germline V lookup: CDR1 SGHRS, CDR2 YFSETQ. CDR3 nucleotide sequence: TGCGCCAGCAGCCAAGACAGGACACAAGAGACCCAGTACTTC. Its translation is CASSQDRTQETQYF. Based on the CDR3 plus reference TRBV5-1 and TRBJ2-5, the full variable domain is KAGVTQTPRYLIKTRGQQVTLSCSPISGHRSVSWYQQTPGQGLQFLFEYFSETQRNKGNFPGRFSGRQFSNSRSEMNVSTLELGDSALYLCASSQDRTQETQYFGPGTRLLVL.

This clone was observed a single time. J is TRBJ1-4 and V is TRBV5-1; 9 bases are a match to TRBD1. The CDR3 runs to 15 residues. Germline CDR1 SGHRS, CDR2 YFSETQ. V was clipped by 4 bases and J by 4 bases; unmatched bases: 5. CDR3 DNA sequence: TGCGCCAGCAGCACTAGGACAGGGGATAATGAAAAACTGTTTTTT. Its translation is CASSTRTGDNEKLFF.